This TCR beta chain was sequenced for a study of CD8+CD57+ T cells in acquired aplastic anemia. General observations from the study: Among patients, total CD4+ and CD8+ pools exceeded CD8+CD57+ cells in diversity.

All sequencing subjects had displayed CD8+CD57+ cell expansion on flow cytometry. The study also sequenced CD8+CD57+ effector memory cells from a sixth of the 12 patients. Severe acquired aplastic anemia affected all patients. Blood was sampled before the patients had received any therapy. Mean DNA yield of bead-enriched CD8+CD57+ cells was approximately 1.5 ug. Germline V CDR1 and CDR2: SGHTA, FQGTGA. V shed 7 bases and J shed 3 bases, with 5 bases lying between them. CDR3 length: 11 residues. The use of genomic DNA as template underpinned the TCR beta VDJ and CDR3 profiling. TCRdb reprocessed the reads via MiXCR and lists one record per CDR3 protein. The table shows roughly 20,000 distinct CDR3 sequences, with about two fifths occurring only once. There are many counts of this clonotype. Antigen unknown.

The sequenced material came from CD8+CD57+ T cells sorted from PBMCs. The subset is: bead-enriched CD8+CD57+ effector memory T cells from SAA patients. The source is a human donor with aplastic anemia. V usage is TRBV7-3 and J usage is TRBJ2-3; the D is unclear. The CDR3 here is CASIVTDTQYF. The CDR3 DNA sequence: TGTGCCAGCATAGTAACAGATACGCAGTATTTT. Full variable domain (missing parts from reference TRBV7-3 and TRBJ2-3): GAGVSQTPSNKVTEKGKYVELRCDPISGHTALYWYRQSLGQGPEFLIYFQGTGAADDSGLPNDRFFAVRPEGSVSTLKIQRTERGDSAVYLCASIVTDTQYFGPGTRLTVL.